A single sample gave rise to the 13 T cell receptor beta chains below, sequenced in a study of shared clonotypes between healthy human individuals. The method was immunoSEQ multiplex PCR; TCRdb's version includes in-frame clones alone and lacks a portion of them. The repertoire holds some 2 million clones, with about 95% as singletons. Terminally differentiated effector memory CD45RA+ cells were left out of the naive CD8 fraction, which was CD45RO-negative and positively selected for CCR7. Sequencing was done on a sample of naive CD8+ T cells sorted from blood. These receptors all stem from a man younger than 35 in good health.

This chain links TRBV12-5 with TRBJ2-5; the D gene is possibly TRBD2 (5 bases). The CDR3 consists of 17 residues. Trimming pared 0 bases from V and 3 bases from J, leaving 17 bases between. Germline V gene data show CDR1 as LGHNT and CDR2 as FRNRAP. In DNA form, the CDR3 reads TGTGCTAGTGGTTTGGTACGAGGGCTGGAGGTGGAAGAGACCCAGTACTTC. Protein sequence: CASGLVRGLEVEETQYF.

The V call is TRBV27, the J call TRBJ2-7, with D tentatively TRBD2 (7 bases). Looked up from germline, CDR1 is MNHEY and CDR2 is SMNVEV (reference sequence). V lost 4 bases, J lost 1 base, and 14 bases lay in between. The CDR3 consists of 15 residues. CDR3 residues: CASSYGRGPSYEQYF. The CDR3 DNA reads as TGTGCCAGCAGTTATGGGCGGGGGCCATCCTACGAGCAGTACTTC.

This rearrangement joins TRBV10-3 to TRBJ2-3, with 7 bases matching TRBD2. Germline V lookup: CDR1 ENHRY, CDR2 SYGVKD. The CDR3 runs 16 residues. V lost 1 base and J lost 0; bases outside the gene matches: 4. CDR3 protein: CAISELASGSTDTQYF. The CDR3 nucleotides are TGTGCCATCAGTGAGTTGGCTAGCGGAAGCACAGATACGCAGTATTTT.

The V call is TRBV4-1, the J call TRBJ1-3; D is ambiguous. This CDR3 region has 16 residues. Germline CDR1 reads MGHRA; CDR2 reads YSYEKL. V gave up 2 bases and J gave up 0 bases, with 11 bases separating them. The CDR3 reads CASSQNPTFSGNTIYF. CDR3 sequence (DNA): TGCGCCAGCAGCCAAAACCCTACATTCTCTGGAAACACCATATATTTT.

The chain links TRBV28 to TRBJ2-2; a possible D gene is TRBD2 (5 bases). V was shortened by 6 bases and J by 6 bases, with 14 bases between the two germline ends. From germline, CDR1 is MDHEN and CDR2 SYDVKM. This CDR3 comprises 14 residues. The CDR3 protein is CASSPPQEAGELFF. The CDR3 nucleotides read TGTGCCAGCAGCCCCCCCCAGGAGGCCGGGGAGCTGTTTTTT.

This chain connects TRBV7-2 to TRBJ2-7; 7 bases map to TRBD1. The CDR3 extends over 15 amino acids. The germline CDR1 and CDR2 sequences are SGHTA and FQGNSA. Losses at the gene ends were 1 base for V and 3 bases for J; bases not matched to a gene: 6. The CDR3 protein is CASSLGYDRDYEQYF. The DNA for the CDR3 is TGTGCCAGCAGCTTAGGATATGACAGGGACTACGAGCAGTACTTC. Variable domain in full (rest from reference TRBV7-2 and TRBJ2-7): GAGVSQSPSNKVTEKGKDVELRCDPISGHTALYWYRQSLGQGLEFLIYFQGNSAPDKSGLPSDRFSAERTGGSVSTLTIQRTQQEDSAVYLCASSLGYDRDYEQYFGPGTRLTVT.

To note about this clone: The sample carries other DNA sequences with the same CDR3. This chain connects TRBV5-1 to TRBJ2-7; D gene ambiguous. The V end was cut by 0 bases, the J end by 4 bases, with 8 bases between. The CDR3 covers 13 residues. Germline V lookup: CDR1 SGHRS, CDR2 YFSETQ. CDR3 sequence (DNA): TGCGCCAGCAGCTTGGGCGCTGAGTACGAGCAGTACTTC. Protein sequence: CASSLGAEYEQYF.

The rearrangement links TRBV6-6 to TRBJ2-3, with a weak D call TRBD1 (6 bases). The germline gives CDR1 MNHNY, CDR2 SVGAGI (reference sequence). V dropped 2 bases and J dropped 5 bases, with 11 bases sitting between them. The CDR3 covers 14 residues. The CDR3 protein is CASSYGLGGDTQYF. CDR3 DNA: TGTGCCAGCAGTTACGGTCTAGGGGGAGATACGCAGTATTTT.

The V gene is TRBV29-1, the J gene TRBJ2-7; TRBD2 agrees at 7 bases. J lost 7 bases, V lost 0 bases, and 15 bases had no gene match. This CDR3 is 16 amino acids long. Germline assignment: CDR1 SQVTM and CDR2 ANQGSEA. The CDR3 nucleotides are TGCAGCGTTGAAGATGGGGAGGGGTCTACCCCGTGGGAGCAGTACTTC. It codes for CSVEDGEGSTPWEQYF.

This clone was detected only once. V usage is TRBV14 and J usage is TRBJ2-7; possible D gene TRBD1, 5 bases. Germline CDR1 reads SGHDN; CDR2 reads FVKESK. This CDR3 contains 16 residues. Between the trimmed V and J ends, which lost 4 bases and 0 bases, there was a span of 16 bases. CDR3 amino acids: CASSLRGYKVSYEQYF. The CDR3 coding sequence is TGTGCCAGCAGCCTAAGGGGTTATAAGGTCTCCTACGAGCAGTACTTC.

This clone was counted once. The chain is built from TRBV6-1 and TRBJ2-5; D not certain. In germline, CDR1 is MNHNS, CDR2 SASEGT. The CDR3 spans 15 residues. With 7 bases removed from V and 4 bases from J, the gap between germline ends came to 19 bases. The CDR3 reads CASTGISGDLETQYF. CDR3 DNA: TGTGCCAGCACAGGTATATCTGGAGATCTAGAGACCCAGTACTTC.

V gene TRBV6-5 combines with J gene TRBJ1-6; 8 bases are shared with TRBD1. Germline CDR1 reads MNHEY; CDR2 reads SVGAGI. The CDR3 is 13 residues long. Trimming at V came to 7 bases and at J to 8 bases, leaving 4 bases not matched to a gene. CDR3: CASTGDRYSPLHF. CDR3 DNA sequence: TGTGCCAGCACCGGGGACAGGTATTCACCCCTCCACTTT.

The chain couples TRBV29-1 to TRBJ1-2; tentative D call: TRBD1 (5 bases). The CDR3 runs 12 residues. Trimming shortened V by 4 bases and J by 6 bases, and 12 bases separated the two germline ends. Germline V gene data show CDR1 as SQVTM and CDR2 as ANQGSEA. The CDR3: CSVVIGEDGYTF. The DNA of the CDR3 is TGCAGCGTTGTTATAGGGGAAGATGGCTACACCTTC.